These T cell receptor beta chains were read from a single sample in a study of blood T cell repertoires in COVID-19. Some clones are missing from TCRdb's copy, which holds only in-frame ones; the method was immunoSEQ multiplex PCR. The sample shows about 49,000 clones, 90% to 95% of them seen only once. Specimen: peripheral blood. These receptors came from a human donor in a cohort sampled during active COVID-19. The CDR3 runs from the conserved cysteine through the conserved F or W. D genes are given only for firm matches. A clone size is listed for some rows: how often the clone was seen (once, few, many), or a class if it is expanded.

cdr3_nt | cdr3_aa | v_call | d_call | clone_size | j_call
TGTGCCAGCAGCTTAGAGCGGGGCACAAATGAGCAGTTCTTC | CASSLERGTNEQFF | TRBV11-2 | NA | few | TRBJ2-1
TGCAGTGCTAGAACTAGCGTAGAGCAGTTCTTC | CSARTSVEQFF | TRBV20-1 | TRBD2 | NA | TRBJ2-1
TGTGCCAGCAGTTCCGAGGTCTCTGGAAACACCATATATTTT | CASSSEVSGNTIYF | TRBV2 | NA | NA | TRBJ1-3
TGTGCCAGCAGTGAGACAGACTCGTACGAGCAGTACTTC | CASSETDSYEQYF | TRBV9 | NA | NA | TRBJ2-7
TGTGCCAGTAACAGGGTCGGAACTGGAAACACCATATATTTT | CASNRVGTGNTIYF | TRBV5-5 | NA | NA | TRBJ1-3
TGCGCCAGCAGCCAGGGAACCAGGGGGCGTCGTTTTGGCTACACCTTC | CASSQGTRGRRFGYTF | TRBV4-3 | TRBD1 | once | TRBJ1-2
TGCGCCAGCAGTGAGTCGTTCCAGGGGGCGAGGTTCTTCCTCCACTTT | CASSESFQGARFFLHF | TRBV10-2 | TRBD1 | NA | TRBJ1-6
TGTGCCAGCAGTTACGGGGGCGGTCAGCCCCAGCATTTT | CASSYGGGQPQHF | TRBV6-6 | NA | few | TRBJ1-5
TGTGCCAGCAGCTTCGACAGGGAAGCCAAAAACATTCAGTACTTC | CASSFDREAKNIQYF | TRBV7-2 | TRBD1 | NA | TRBJ2-4
TGCGCCAGCAGCCAAGATCTTCCCGTGGGACAGGGGATGACCTATGGCTACACCTTC | CASSQDLPVGQGMTYGYTF | TRBV4-3 | TRBD1 | NA | TRBJ1-2
TGTGCCAGCAGTTACGGGGGGAGAGCCAATGAGCAGTTCTTC | CASSYGGRANEQFF | TRBV27 | TRBD2 | NA | TRBJ2-1
TGTGCCAGCAGTTTATCGAACAGGTTTCCGACTGAAGCTTTCTTT | CASSLSNRFPTEAFF | TRBV27 | NA | NA | TRBJ1-1
TGTGCCTGGAACCCAGAGAACACCGGGGAGCTGTTTTTT | CAWNPENTGELFF | TRBV30 | NA | NA | TRBJ2-2
TGTGCCAGCAGCCCTTGGCGGGGTACCGGATCAACCAATGAGCAGTTCTTC | CASSPWRGTGSTNEQFF | TRBV5-8 | NA | NA | TRBJ2-1
TGTGCCAGCAGCCTTTTAGCGTCGGAGACCCAGTACTTC | CASSLLASETQYF | TRBV5-4 | NA | NA | TRBJ2-5
TGTGCCAGCAGTGAAGCTATCAGAGCGGTTGGCCGCTCCTACGAGCAGTACTTC | CASSEAIRAVGRSYEQYF | TRBV6-1 | NA | NA | TRBJ2-7
TGTGCCAGCAGCCCACGAAACCCTAGCGGGGGACTTTACAATGAGCAGTTCTTC | CASSPRNPSGGLYNEQFF | TRBV11-2 | TRBD2 | NA | TRBJ2-1
TGTGCCAGCAGTACAGGGGTAATCGGCTACACCTTC | CASSTGVIGYTF | TRBV27 | TRBD1 | NA | TRBJ1-2
TGCGCCAGCACAGGGGCCGAACCTAAAAACACTGAAGCTTTCTTT | CASTGAEPKNTEAFF | TRBV23-1 | NA | NA | TRBJ1-1
TGTGCCAGCAGCCTTAGCGGGGTACCCGACGAGCAGTACTTC | CASSLSGVPDEQYF | TRBV3-1/TRBV3-2 | TRBD2 | NA | TRBJ2-7
TGTGCCACGACAGATTACAATGAGCAGTTCTTC | CATTDYNEQFF | TRBV6-5 | NA | NA | TRBJ2-1
TGCGCCAGCAGCTGGGACAGGGTAGGCCCTAACACCGGGGAGCTGTTTTTT | CASSWDRVGPNTGELFF | TRBV5-1 | TRBD1 | NA | TRBJ2-2
TGTGCCAGTAGTAGTCAGGGGTTTGGAGGCAAAGCTTTCTTT | CASSSQGFGGKAFF | TRBV19 | NA | once | TRBJ1-1
TGTGCCAGCAGCTTGAGTCAGGGCGAAAACTATGGCTACACCTTC | CASSLSQGENYGYTF | TRBV5-4 | NA | NA | TRBJ1-2
TGCGCCAGCGGTACAGGGGTCTATAATTCACCCCTCCACTTT | CASGTGVYNSPLHF | TRBV5-1 | TRBD1 | NA | TRBJ1-6
TGTGCCAGCAGCCAAGCCTACACAGATACGCAGTATTTT | CASSQAYTDTQYF | TRBV3-1/TRBV3-2 | NA | once | TRBJ2-3
TGTGCCAGCAGGCCGAGCGGGGCTTTTTACAATGAGCAGTTCTTC | CASRPSGAFYNEQFF | TRBV6-6 | TRBD2 | NA | TRBJ2-1
TGTGCCAGTACCTACGGACAGGCAAGCCGAAATGAGCAGTTCTTC | CASTYGQASRNEQFF | TRBV19 | TRBD1 | NA | TRBJ2-1
TGTGCCAGCAGCCCGGACAGGGAAGAAGATGGCTACACCTTC | CASSPDREEDGYTF | TRBV9 | TRBD1 | NA | TRBJ1-2
TGTGCCAGCAGTTTAGCGGGGAGCACAGATACGCAGTATTTT | CASSLAGSTDTQYF | TRBV27 | NA | NA | TRBJ2-3
TGTGCCAGCAGTGACTCGATGTTCAGCACTGAAGCTTTCTTT | CASSDSMFSTEAFF | TRBV6-4 | NA | NA | TRBJ1-1
TGTGCCAGCAGCTTGGCAGGGGCTGGAAACACCATATATTTT | CASSLAGAGNTIYF | TRBV5-6 | NA | NA | TRBJ1-3
TGTGCCAGCAAGGGCCTAGCGAGCACAGATACGCAGTATTTT | CASKGLASTDTQYF | TRBV27 | NA | NA | TRBJ2-3
TGCGCCAGCAGCTTTCCCGGGTCGGGCACCGGGGAGCTGTTTTTT | CASSFPGSGTGELFF | TRBV5-1 | NA | once | TRBJ2-2
TGCGCCAGCAGCCTTATTCCACCTACGGACACTGAAGCTTTCTTT | CASSLIPPTDTEAFF | TRBV5-1 | NA | NA | TRBJ1-1
TGTGCCAGCAGCACTAACTTAGAGACCCAGTACTTC | CASSTNLETQYF | TRBV7-8 | NA | NA | TRBJ2-5
TGTGCCAGCAGTGGAGGGACTAGCGGGAGATCGCTGCAGACCCAGTACTTC | CASSGGTSGRSLQTQYF | TRBV7-9 | TRBD2 | NA | TRBJ2-5
TGCAGCGGGGGGACAGGGAGCACTGAAGCTTTCTTT | CSGGTGSTEAFF | TRBV29-1 | TRBD1 | NA | TRBJ1-1
TGTGCCAGCAGTTTAGGCGAAAGAGGTGAAAAACTGTTTTTT | CASSLGERGEKLFF | TRBV28 | NA | NA | TRBJ1-4
TGTGCCAGCAGCGTAGTGGGTGGGAGGGCCCAAGAGACCCAGTACTTC | CASSVVGGRAQETQYF | TRBV9 | TRBD2 | NA | TRBJ2-5
TGTGCCACCAGCAGCCGGCTAGCGGGCCCTACGAGGGCCAAAAACATTCAGTACTTC | CATSSRLAGPTRAKNIQYF | TRBV15 | TRBD2 | NA | TRBJ2-4
TGTGCCAGCAGCTTAAGGCGGGAGTTCTCCGATGAGCAGTTCTTC | CASSLRREFSDEQFF | TRBV7-3 | TRBD2 | NA | TRBJ2-1
TGTGCCAGCAGCCCCCAAACAGGGGGTACTGAAGCTTTCTTT | CASSPQTGGTEAFF | TRBV11-2 | TRBD1 | NA | TRBJ1-1
TGCAGTGCTAGTACCGACCGGACTGGCACTGAAGCTTTCTTT | CSASTDRTGTEAFF | TRBV20-1 | NA | once | TRBJ1-1
TGTGCCAGTAGTATTATACTGAACAATGAGCAGTTCTTC | CASSIILNNEQFF | TRBV19 | NA | NA | TRBJ2-1
TGTGCCAGCAGCTCGGGACTACGGTCGGGAGAGCAGTACTTC | CASSSGLRSGEQYF | TRBV11-3 | TRBD2 | NA | TRBJ2-7
TGCGCCAGCAGCCAAGTGGGGGCCAACAATGAGCAGTTCTTC | CASSQVGANNEQFF | TRBV4-3 | NA | NA | TRBJ2-1
TGTGCCATCTCCGGGGGGGGCACAGATACGCAGTATTTT | CAISGGGTDTQYF | TRBV10-3 | TRBD2 | NA | TRBJ2-3
TGCGCCAGCAGGAATACAGGGGCAGGTGAAAAACTGTTTTTT | CASRNTGAGEKLFF | TRBV5-1 | TRBD1 | NA | TRBJ1-4
TGTGCCAGCAGCGCAGGGACAGGGGGGACTGAAGCTTTCTTT | CASSAGTGGTEAFF | TRBV9 | TRBD1 | NA | TRBJ1-1
TGTGCCAGCAGTGAGTCTTCGCTAGCGGGGGATACGCAGTATTTT | CASSESSLAGDTQYF | TRBV6-4 | TRBD2 | NA | TRBJ2-3
TGTGCCAGCAGCTTGAGTATGAGGAGCACAGATACGCAGTATTTT | CASSLSMRSTDTQYF | TRBV5-8 | NA | NA | TRBJ2-3
TGTGCCAGCAGTGAGGAACTAGCGGGGCCAGATACGCAGTATTTT | CASSEELAGPDTQYF | TRBV2 | TRBD2 | NA | TRBJ2-3
TGTGCCAGCAGCGTAGTGCGAGGAGCTAAGTTCTTC | CASSVVRGAKFF | TRBV9 | NA | NA | TRBJ2-1
TGTGCCAGCAGCTTAGGCGCAGGGAAGACCTATGGCTACACCTTC | CASSLGAGKTYGYTF | TRBV7-9 | NA | NA | TRBJ1-2
TGTGCCAGCAGTGTTGACAGGGGTGGTGCTTTCTTT | CASSVDRGGAFF | TRBV2 | TRBD1 | NA | TRBJ1-1
TGTGCCACCAGCAGAGATCAATGGGGCGGGAGCTATGGCTACACCTTC | CATSRDQWGGSYGYTF | TRBV15 | NA | once | TRBJ1-2
TGTGCCAGCAGTGAAGCGCTTGGCCAGCCCCAGCATTTT | CASSEALGQPQHF | TRBV2 | NA | NA | TRBJ1-5
TGTGCCTGGGGAGGGTACTATGGCTACACCTTC | CAWGGYYGYTF | TRBV30 | NA | NA | TRBJ1-2
TGTGCCAGCACCCGGGACAGAATCTATGGCTACACCTTC | CASTRDRIYGYTF | TRBV6-5 | TRBD1 | NA | TRBJ1-2